Included here is one TCR beta chain sequence, with context. What it binds is unknown. Profiling relied on immunoSEQ multiplex PCR, and the TCRdb table lists in-frame clones only, not all of them. The table has about 22,000 clones, approximately 84% seen once. Germline V gene lookup returns CDR1 SGHAT and CDR2 FQNNGV. V was shortened by 2 bases and J by 2 bases, with 16 bases between the two germline ends. The CDR3 is 17 residues long. PCR or immunohistochemistry showed mismatch repair deficiency in every enrolled patient. TCRs were sequenced from three patients responding to pembrolizumab. This sample was included in a study of PD-1 blockade in mismatch repair-deficient tumors. The study, taken as a whole, reports: Rapid post-treatment expansion, then contraction, generally preceding radiologic response, marked tumor-resident clones.

Sequencing was performed on peripheral blood, taken 2 weeks after starting pembrolizumab. This clonotype was obtained from an adult with mismatch repair-deficient cancer. V gene TRBV11-2 combines with J gene TRBJ2-4; D unclear. The CDR3 spells CASSLFPGQGTKNIQYF. CDR3 in DNA: TGTGCCAGCAGCTTATTCCCCGGGCAAGGGACCAAAAACATTCAGTACTTC.